This entry lists 8 T cell receptor beta chains sequenced from one sample in a study of CD8+CD57+ T cells in acquired aplastic anemia. It was genomic DNA that served as the template for profiling TCR beta VDJ and CDR3. TCRdb passed the reads through MiXCR, listing each CDR3 protein once. The sample lists some 180,000 distinct CDR3 sequences, less than 55% occurring once. The sequenced sample was sorted CD4+, CD8+, or CD8+CD57+ T cells (not recorded which) from PBMCs. These receptors were collected from a human donor in good health.

The chain links TRBV19 to TRBJ1-6, with D perhaps matching TRBD1 (6 bases). V was shortened by 2 bases and J by 8 bases, with 10 bases between the two germline ends. The CDR3 extends over 14 amino acids. Germline V gene sequence: CDR1 LNHDA, CDR2 SQIVND (reference sequence). This chain's CDR3 is CASSITGNYSPLHF. In DNA form, the CDR3 reads TGTGCCAGTAGTATAACAGGGAACTATTCACCCCTCCACTTT.

The chain combines TRBV5-1 with TRBJ2-2; 8 nucleotides agree with TRBD2. The V and J ends lost 5 bases and 5 bases, in that order; junction bases with no gene match: 8. Germline CDR1 is SGHRS and CDR2 is YFSETQ. The CDR3 is made up of 15 amino acids. As DNA, the CDR3 is TGCGCCAGCAGTTATTTAGCGGGAAAAACCGGGGAGCTGTTTTTT. Amino acids: CASSYLAGKTGELFF.

J is TRBJ2-7 and V is TRBV15, with 10 bases lining up with TRBD2. CDR1 and CDR2 from the germline V gene are LNHNV and YYDKDF (reference sequence). The CDR3 is 15 residues long. The junction had 2 bases not matched to a gene; V was cut back by 1 base and J by 2 bases. As DNA, the CDR3 is TGTGCCACCAGCAGAGGTGGGACTAGCGCCTACGAGCAGTACTTC. Translated: CATSRGGTSAYEQYF. The full variable domain, in which reference TRBV15 and TRBJ2-7 provide the parts outside the CDR3, is DAMVIQNPRYQVTQFGKPVTLSCSQTLNHNVMYWYQQKSSQAPKLLFHYYDKDFNNEADTPDNFQSRRPNTSFCFLDIRSPGLGDTAMYLCATSRGGTSAYEQYFGPGTRLTVT.

In the case of this clonotype: A much larger clone differs by one base, so this may be a read error. The genes are TRBV20-1 and TRBJ1-5, with D tentatively TRBD1 (5 bases). Germline CDR1 and CDR2: DFQATT and SNEGSKA (reference sequence). The CDR3 is made up of 15 amino acids. V gave up 3 bases and J gave up 5 bases, with 17 bases separating them. The CDR3 sequence: CSASGARGDHQPQHF. CDR3 nucleotides: TGCAGTGCTAGTGGGGCCCGCGGGGATCATCAGCCCCAGCATTTT.

V and J are TRBV2 and TRBJ2-7, with D tentatively TRBD1 or TRBD2 (5 bases each). The CDR3 extends over 14 amino acids. V lost 7 bases and J lost 6, with 19 bases in between. The V gene's germline CDR1 is SNHLY and CDR2 FYNNEI. Written as DNA, the CDR3 is TGTGCCAGCAAACTAGGGCAGGGTCAGTCCGAGCAGTACTTC. Amino acid sequence: CASKLGQGQSEQYF.

In its sample, this clonotype was seen many times. This chain joins TRBV7-3 and TRBJ2-3; TRBD1 matches 8 bases. V shed 5 bases and J 3 bases; nucleotides not matched to a gene: 10. The germline gives CDR1 SGHTA, CDR2 FQGTGA. The CDR3 is 16 amino acids. The CDR3 spells CASSLGRDRRTDTQYF. The CDR3 DNA follows: TGTGCCAGCAGCCTAGGCAGGGACAGGCGAACAGATACGCAGTATTTT.

In the case of this clonotype: This could be a read error, since a much larger clone is one nucleotide away. The chain combines TRBV12-3 or TRBV12-4 with TRBJ2-1; 8 positions agree with TRBD1. This CDR3 has 12 residues. The CDR3 nucleotides are TGTGCCACCAGGGGGCCCCACAATGAGCATTTCTTC. Translating it yields CATRGPHNEHFF.

Remarks on this clonotype: A read error may be the cause here, since a much bigger clone is one base away. The CDR3 spells CASSLSTSGITDAQYF. Here the CDR3 DNA reads TGCGCCAGCAGCCTATCGACTAGCGGGATCACAGATGCGCAGTATTTT. V is TRBV4-3 and J is TRBJ2-3, with 11 bases that match TRBD2. The CDR3 runs to 16 residues. The germline V gene encodes CDR1 LGHNA and CDR2 YSLEER.